Listed below are T cell receptor beta chains from one sample, sequenced in a study of CD8+ T cells in alopecia areata. Clones were sequenced by immunoSEQ multiplex PCR, and TCRdb holds only the in-frame ones, with some missing. The data hold about 200,000 clones, with roughly two fifths observed a single time. The sample in question was CD4+ T cells sorted from blood, obtained around week 34, from a patient treated with tofacitinib. The receptors come from a human donor with alopecia areata. Each CDR3 is given with its conserved first and last residue.

v_call: TRBV27
cdr3_aa: CASIPRDRDNEQFF

v_call: TRBV7-9
cdr3_aa: CASTSRDFSSYNSPLHF

v_call: TRBV23-1
cdr3_aa: CASSQSDRGMNTEAFF

v_call: TRBV7-9
cdr3_aa: CASRTGLAGESTDTQYF

v_call: TRBV30
cdr3_aa: CAGGRGSTEAFF

v_call: TRBV2
cdr3_aa: CASSEQAGGLKQYF

v_call: TRBV7-2
cdr3_aa: CASSLLQGTYNEQFF

v_call: TRBV6-5
cdr3_aa: CASSYSRTGGTEAFF

v_call: TRBV29-1
cdr3_aa: CSVGVGVGANVLTF

v_call: TRBV4-2
cdr3_aa: CASSQEGRSTKETQYF

v_call: TRBV30
cdr3_aa: CAWSAETSGRPNEQFF

v_call: TRBV5-1
cdr3_aa: CASSSPGPGGYTF

v_call: TRBV5-1
cdr3_aa: CASSLGGSTEAFF

v_call: TRBV15
cdr3_aa: CATSKAVGNQPQHF

v_call: TRBV5-1
cdr3_aa: CASSPDRGEAFF